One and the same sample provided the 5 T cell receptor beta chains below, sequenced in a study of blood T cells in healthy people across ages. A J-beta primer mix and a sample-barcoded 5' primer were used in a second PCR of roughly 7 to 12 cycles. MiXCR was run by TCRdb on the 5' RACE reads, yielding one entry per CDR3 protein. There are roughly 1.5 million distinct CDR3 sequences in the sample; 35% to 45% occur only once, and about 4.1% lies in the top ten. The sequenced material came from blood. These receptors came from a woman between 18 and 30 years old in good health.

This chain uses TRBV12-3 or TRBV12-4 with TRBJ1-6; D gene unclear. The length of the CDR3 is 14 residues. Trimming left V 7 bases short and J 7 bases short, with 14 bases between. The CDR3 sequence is CASNKRAKNSPLHF. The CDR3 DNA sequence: TGTGCCAGCAATAAGAGGGCCAAAAATTCACCCCTCCACTTT.

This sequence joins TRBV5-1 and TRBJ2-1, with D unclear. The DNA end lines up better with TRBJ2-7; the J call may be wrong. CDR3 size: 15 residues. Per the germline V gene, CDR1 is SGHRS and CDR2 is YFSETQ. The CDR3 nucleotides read TGCGCCAGCAGCTCCCCTGCCTCCTCAACCCACGAGCAGTACTTC. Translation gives CASSSPASSTHEQYF.

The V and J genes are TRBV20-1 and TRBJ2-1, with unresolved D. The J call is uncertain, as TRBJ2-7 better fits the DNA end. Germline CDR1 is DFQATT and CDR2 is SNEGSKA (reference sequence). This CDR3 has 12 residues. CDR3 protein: CSVRAIYNEQYF. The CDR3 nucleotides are TGCAGTGTTCGGGCCATCTACAATGAGCAGTACTTC.

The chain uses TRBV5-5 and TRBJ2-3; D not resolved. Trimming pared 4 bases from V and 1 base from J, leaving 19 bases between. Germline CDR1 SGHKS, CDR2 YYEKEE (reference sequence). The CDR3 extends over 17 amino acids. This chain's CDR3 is CASSLESIGLGTDTQYF. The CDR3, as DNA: TGTGCCAGCAGCCTGGAATCGATCGGGTTGGGCACAGATACGCAGTATTTT. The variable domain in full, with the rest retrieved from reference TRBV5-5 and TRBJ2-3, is DAGVTQSPTHLIKTRGQQVTLRCSPISGHKSVSWYQQVLGQGPQFIFQYYEKEERGRGNFPDRFSARQFPNYSSELNVNALLLGDSALYLCASSLESIGLGTDTQYFGPGTRLTVL.

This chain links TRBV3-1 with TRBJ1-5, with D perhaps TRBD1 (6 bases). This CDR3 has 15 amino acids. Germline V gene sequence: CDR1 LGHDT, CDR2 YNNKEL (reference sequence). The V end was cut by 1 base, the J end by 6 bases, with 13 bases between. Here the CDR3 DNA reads TGTGCCAGCAGCCAAGCCCCAGGGGTGCCTCAGCCCCAGCATTTT. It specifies CASSQAPGVPQPQHF.